A single T cell receptor (beta chain) is shown here with its context. Its antigen remains unknown. The treatment is: approximately 11-day PBMC culture with coronavirus spike peptide pools or control peptides (ViraFEST assay). In the ViraFEST assay, peptide-pool expansion preceded TCR sequencing of expanded clonotypes. This CDR3 spans 15 amino acids. Germline V lookup: CDR1 DFQATT, CDR2 SNEGSKA (reference sequence). Oncomine TCR Beta short-read sequencing was applied to DNA from cultured CD4+ T cells. TCRdb re-derived calls from the PCR reads in MiXCR, one entry per CDR3 protein. Counted here are about 14,000 distinct CDR3 sequences, around 52% occurring once; the ten biggest clones make up 16%. The data were obtained in a study of vaccination and CD4 T cells after COVID-19. Looking at the study overall: The convalescents comprised six males and four females, two of them Hispanic. Sampling that followed vaccination took place a median around 70 days after dose two, within a range of 14 to 241.

Findings of the study overall: Spike mono-reactivity was evident in 304 of the 307 vaccine-specific clones derived from convalescent patients.

The TCR originated in a human donor who had recovered from COVID-19. Material: CD4+ T cells from blood, cultured in vitro. The gene calls are TRBV20-1 and TRBJ2-1; TRBD1 aligns across 11 bases. TRBJ2-7 matches the DNA end more closely, so the J call is doubtful. DNA for the CDR3: TGCAGTGCGCTAGCCGGACAGGGGGCGACCTACGAGCAGTACTTC. This sequence encodes CSALAGQGATYEQYF.